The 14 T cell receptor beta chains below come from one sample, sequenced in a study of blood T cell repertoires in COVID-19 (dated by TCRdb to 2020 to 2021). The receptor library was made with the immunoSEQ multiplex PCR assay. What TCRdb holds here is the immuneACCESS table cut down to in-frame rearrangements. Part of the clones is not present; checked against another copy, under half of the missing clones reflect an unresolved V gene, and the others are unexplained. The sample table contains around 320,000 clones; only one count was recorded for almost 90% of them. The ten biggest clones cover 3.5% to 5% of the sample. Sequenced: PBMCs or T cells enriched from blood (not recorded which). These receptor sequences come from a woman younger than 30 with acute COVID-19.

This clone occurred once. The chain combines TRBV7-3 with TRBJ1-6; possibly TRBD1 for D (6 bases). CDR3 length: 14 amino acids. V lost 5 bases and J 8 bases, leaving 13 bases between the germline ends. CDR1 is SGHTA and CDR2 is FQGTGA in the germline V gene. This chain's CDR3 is CASSVQGPDSPLHF. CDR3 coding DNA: TGTGCCAGCAGCGTACAGGGCCCGGATTCACCCCTCCACTTT.

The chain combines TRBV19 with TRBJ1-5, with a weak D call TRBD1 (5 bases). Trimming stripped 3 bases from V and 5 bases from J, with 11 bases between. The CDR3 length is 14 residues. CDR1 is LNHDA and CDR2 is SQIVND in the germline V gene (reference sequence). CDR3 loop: CASSIRAEDQPQHF. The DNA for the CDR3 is TGTGCCAGTAGTATCAGGGCAGAGGATCAGCCCCAGCATTTT.

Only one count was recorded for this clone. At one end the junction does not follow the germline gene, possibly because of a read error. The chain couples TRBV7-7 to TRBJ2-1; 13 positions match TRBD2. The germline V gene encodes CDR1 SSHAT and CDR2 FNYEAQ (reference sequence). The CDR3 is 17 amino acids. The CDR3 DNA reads TGTGCTAGCAGCTTAGGTCCCGGACTAGCGGGAGTTAATGAGCAGTTCTTC. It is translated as CASSLGPGLAGVNEQFF. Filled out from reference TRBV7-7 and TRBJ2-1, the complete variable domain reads GAGVSQSPRYKVTKRGQDVTLRCDPISSHATLYWYQQALGQGPEFLTYFNYEAQPDKSGLPSDRFSAERPEGSISTLTIQRTEQRDSAMYRCASSLGPGLAGVNEQFFGPGTRLTVL.

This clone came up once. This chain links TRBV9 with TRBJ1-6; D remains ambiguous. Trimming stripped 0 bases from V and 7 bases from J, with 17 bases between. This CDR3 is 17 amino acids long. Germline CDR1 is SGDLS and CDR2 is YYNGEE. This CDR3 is CASSVGGPPNPNSPLHF. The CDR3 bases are TGTGCCAGCAGCGTAGGCGGGCCCCCAAATCCGAATTCACCCCTCCACTTT. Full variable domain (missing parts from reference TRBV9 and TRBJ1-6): DSGVTQTPKHLITATGQRVTLRCSPRSGDLSVYWYQQSLDQGLQFLIQYYNGEERAKGNILERFSAQQFPDLHSELNLSSLELGDSALYFCASSVGGPPNPNSPLHFGNGTRLTVT.

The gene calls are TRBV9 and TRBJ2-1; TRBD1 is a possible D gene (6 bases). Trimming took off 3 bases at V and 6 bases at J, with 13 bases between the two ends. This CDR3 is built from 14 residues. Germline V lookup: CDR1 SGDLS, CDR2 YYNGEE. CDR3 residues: CASSDIQGGNEQFF. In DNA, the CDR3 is TGTGCCAGCAGCGACATACAGGGTGGCAATGAGCAGTTCTTC.

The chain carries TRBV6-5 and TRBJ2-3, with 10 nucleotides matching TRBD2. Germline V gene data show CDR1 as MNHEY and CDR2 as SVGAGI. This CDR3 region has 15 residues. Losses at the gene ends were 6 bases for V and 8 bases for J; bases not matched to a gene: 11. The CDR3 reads CASRVRASGRGTQYF. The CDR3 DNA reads TGTGCCAGCAGGGTCAGGGCTAGCGGGAGAGGTACGCAGTATTTT.

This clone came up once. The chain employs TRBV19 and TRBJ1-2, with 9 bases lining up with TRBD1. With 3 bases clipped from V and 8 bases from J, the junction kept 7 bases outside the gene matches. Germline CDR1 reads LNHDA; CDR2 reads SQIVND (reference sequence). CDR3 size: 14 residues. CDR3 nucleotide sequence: TGTGCCAGTAGTATGGGGGACAGGGCCGGCGGCTACACCTTC. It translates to CASSMGDRAGGYTF.

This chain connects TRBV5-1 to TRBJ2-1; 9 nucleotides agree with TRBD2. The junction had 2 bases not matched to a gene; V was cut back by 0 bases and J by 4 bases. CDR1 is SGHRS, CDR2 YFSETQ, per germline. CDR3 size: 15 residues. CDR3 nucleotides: TGCGCCAGCAGCTTGGCAACTAGCGGGTACAATGAGCAGTTCTTC. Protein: CASSLATSGYNEQFF.

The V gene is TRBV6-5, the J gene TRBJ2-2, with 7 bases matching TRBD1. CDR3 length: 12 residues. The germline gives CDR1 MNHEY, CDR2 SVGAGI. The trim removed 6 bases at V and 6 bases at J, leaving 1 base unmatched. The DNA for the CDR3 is TGTGCCAGCAGCCAGGGGGCCGGGGAGCTGTTTTTT. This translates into CASSQGAGELFF.

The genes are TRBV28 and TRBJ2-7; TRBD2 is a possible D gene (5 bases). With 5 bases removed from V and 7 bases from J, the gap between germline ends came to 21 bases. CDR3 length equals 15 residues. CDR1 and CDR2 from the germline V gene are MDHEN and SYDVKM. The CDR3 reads CASSPRWLLRGEQYF. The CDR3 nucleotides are TGTGCCAGCAGTCCTCGGTGGCTACTAAGAGGGGAGCAGTACTTC.

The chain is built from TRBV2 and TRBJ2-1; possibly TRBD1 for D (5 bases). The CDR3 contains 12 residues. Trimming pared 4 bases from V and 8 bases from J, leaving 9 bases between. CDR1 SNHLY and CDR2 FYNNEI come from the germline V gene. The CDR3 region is CASSGRVDEQFF. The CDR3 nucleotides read TGTGCCAGCAGTGGCAGGGTTGATGAGCAGTTCTTC.

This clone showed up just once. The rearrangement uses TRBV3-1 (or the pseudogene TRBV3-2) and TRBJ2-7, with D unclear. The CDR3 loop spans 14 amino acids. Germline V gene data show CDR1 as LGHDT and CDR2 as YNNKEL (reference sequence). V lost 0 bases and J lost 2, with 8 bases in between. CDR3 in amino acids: CASSQDPGPYEQYF. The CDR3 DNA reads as TGTGCCAGCAGCCAAGATCCCGGTCCCTACGAGCAGTACTTC.

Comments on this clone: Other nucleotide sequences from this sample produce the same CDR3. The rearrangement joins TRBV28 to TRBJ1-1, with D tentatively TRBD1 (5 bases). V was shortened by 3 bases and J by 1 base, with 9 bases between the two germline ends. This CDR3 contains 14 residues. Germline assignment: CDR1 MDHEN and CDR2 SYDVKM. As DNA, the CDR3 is TGTGCCAGCAGTTTCCGTACAGGGAACACTGAAGCTTTCTTT. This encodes CASSFRTGNTEAFF.

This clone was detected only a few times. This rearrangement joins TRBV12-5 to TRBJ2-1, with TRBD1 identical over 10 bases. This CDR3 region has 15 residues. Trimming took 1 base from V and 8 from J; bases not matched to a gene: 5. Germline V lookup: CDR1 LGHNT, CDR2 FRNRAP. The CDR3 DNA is TGTGCTAGTGGTTTGGGGACAGGGGGTCGTGATGAGCAGTTCTTC. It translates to CASGLGTGGRDEQFF.